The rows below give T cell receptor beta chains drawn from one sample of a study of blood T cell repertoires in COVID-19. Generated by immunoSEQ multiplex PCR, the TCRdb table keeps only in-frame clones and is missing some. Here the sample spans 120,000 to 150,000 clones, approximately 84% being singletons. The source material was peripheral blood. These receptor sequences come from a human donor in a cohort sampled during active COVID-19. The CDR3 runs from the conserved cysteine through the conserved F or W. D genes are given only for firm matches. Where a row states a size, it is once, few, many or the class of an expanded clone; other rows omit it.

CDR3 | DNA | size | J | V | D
CTSSKGLAGVREQFF | TGCACCAGCAGCAAGGGACTAGCGGGAGTAAGGGAGCAGTTCTTC | . | TRBJ2-1 | TRBV1 | .
CASSQDRARSPLHF | TGTGCCAGCAGCCAAGACAGGGCTAGGTCACCCCTCCACTTT | . | TRBJ1-6 | TRBV3-1/TRBV3-2 | .
CASSQWTSGQETQYF | TGTGCCAGCAGTCAATGGACTAGCGGCCAAGAGACCCAGTACTTC | . | TRBJ2-5 | TRBV28 | TRBD2
CSVVYDRGADTQYF | TGCAGCGTTGTCTACGACAGGGGCGCGGATACGCAGTATTTT | . | TRBJ2-3 | TRBV29-1 | TRBD1
CSVRTEGTEAFF | TGCAGCGTTAGAACAGAAGGCACTGAAGCTTTCTTT | once | TRBJ1-1 | TRBV29-1 | .
CASRRGTRNNEQFF | TGTGCCAGCAGAAGAGGGACTCGCAACAATGAGCAGTTCTTC | . | TRBJ2-1 | TRBV11-2 | .
CASSEAGLYNEQFF | TGTGCCAGCAGTGAAGCGGGACTTTACAATGAGCAGTTCTTC | once | TRBJ2-1 | TRBV2 | .
CASSLFPLPTDKETQYF | TGCGCCAGCAGCTTGTTCCCCTTACCGACGGACAAAGAGACCCAGTACTTC | once | TRBJ2-5 | TRBV5-1 | .
CASSEAGGGASGYTF | TGTGCCAGCAGTGAAGCGGGCGGGGGGGCATCAGGCTACACCTTC | . | TRBJ1-2 | TRBV2 | .
CASSLRQGDNDGYTF | TGCGCCAGCAGCTTACGACAGGGGGATAATGATGGCTACACCTTC | . | TRBJ1-2 | TRBV5-1 | TRBD1
CASSLAGPDTQYF | TGTGCCAGCAGTTTAGCGGGCCCTGATACGCAGTATTTT | . | TRBJ2-3 | TRBV28 | .
CASSSYMWNTEAFF | TGTGCCAGTAGCTCTTACATGTGGAACACTGAAGCTTTCTTT | . | TRBJ1-1 | TRBV19 | .
CASSIFPSLSTGELFF | TGTGCCAGTAGTATTTTTCCTAGTCTGAGCACCGGGGAGCTGTTTTTT | . | TRBJ2-2 | TRBV19 | .
CASSLAGFTDTQYF | TGTGCCAGCAGCTTAGCGGGGTTCACAGATACGCAGTATTTT | . | TRBJ2-3 | TRBV25-1 | TRBD2
CASSRRTGARTDTQYF | TGTGCCAGCAGCCGCAGGACAGGGGCCCGCACAGATACGCAGTATTTT | . | TRBJ2-3 | TRBV3-1/TRBV3-2 | TRBD1
CASSLGQLTNQPQHF | TGTGCCAGCAGCTTAGGACAGTTAACGAATCAGCCCCAGCATTTT | few | TRBJ1-5 | TRBV7-9 | .
CASSPWVDRGETQYF | TGTGCCAGCAGCCCATGGGTCGACAGGGGGGAGACCCAGTACTTC | . | TRBJ2-5 | TRBV7-2 | TRBD1
CASKITGAREAFF | TGTGCCAGCAAGATAACAGGGGCGCGTGAAGCTTTCTTT | . | TRBJ1-1 | TRBV6-5 | TRBD1
CASSLSGVSRQPQHF | TGTGCCAGCAGTTTATCAGGGGTATCCCGTCAGCCCCAGCATTTT | . | TRBJ1-5 | TRBV27 | .
CAWTTGLAAGNTIYF | TGTGCCTGGACTACGGGACTTGCGGCTGGAAACACCATATATTTT | once | TRBJ1-3 | TRBV30 | .
CASSKGNRAVDTIYF | TGTGCCAGCAGCAAAGGTAACAGGGCGGTGGACACCATATATTTT | . | TRBJ1-3 | TRBV21-1 | .
CASSEIGTAGELFF | TGTGCCAGCAGTGAAATCGGGACTGCCGGGGAGCTGTTTTTT | . | TRBJ2-2 | TRBV6-1 | .
CASSEPLGASKTGELFF | TGTGCCAGCAGTGAACCTTTGGGGGCTTCAAAGACCGGGGAGCTGTTTTTT | . | TRBJ2-2 | TRBV6-1 | .
CAWSEQLNTEAFF | TGTGCCTGGAGTGAACAGCTGAACACTGAAGCTTTCTTT | . | TRBJ1-1 | TRBV30 | .
CASTSGREETQYF | TGTGCCAGCACCTCGGGACGGGAGGAGACCCAGTACTTC | . | TRBJ2-5 | TRBV28 | .
CASSGGTSVYEQFF | TGTGCCAGCTCGGGGGGGACTAGCGTCTATGAGCAGTTCTTC | . | TRBJ2-1 | TRBV6-5 | TRBD2
CASSYTTNTGELFF | TGTGCCAGCAGTTACACTACGAACACCGGGGAGCTGTTTTTT | . | TRBJ2-2 | TRBV6-2/TRBV6-3 | .
CSAPGGIEQFF | TGCAGCGCCCCCGGGGGGATAGAGCAGTTCTTC | . | TRBJ2-1 | TRBV29-1 | TRBD2
CSVQTPRGRGQETQYF | TGCAGCGTTCAAACACCACGTGGCAGGGGGCAAGAGACCCAGTACTTC | once | TRBJ2-5 | TRBV29-1 | TRBD1
CASSRGQGVGYGYTF | TGTGCCAGCAGTCGGGGACAGGGGGTTGGCTATGGCTACACCTTC | . | TRBJ1-2 | TRBV28 | TRBD1
CASSLGLADQETQYF | TGTGCCAGCAGCCTGGGACTAGCGGACCAAGAGACCCAGTACTTC | once | TRBJ2-5 | TRBV2 | TRBD2
CAMGGVMNTEAFF | TGTGCCATGGGGGGGGTAATGAACACTGAAGCTTTCTTT | . | TRBJ1-1 | TRBV12-3/TRBV12-4 | .
CAFDVQGANEQFF | TGTGCCTTTGATGTACAGGGGGCTAATGAGCAGTTCTTC | . | TRBJ2-1 | TRBV30 | TRBD1
CASSPPGQGESPLHF | TGTGCCAGCAGCCCACCGGGACAGGGGGAGTCACCCCTCCACTTT | . | TRBJ1-6 | TRBV5-4 | TRBD1
CASRNLTGKNQPQHF | TGCGCCAGCAGAAACTTGACAGGGAAGAACCAGCCCCAGCATTTT | . | TRBJ1-5 | TRBV4-1 | TRBD1
CASSLSEGSEAFF | TGTGCCAGCAGCTTATCGGAGGGTTCTGAAGCTTTCTTT | . | TRBJ1-1 | TRBV7-9 | .
CASSPSQGGYTEAFF | TGTGCCAGCAGTCCCTCACAGGGGGGATACACTGAAGCTTTCTTT | . | TRBJ1-1 | TRBV28 | TRBD1
CASSLGTLRSGQGDDRAYGYTF | TGTGCCAGCAGCTTGGGTACACTTCGGTCGGGACAGGGGGACGATCGCGCCTATGGCTACACCTTC | few | TRBJ1-2 | TRBV7-3 | TRBD1
CASSQSGGQETQYF | TGTGCCAGCAGCCAGTCGGGGGGACAAGAGACCCAGTACTTC | . | TRBJ2-5 | TRBV3-1/TRBV3-2 | TRBD2
CASSPIDSANTGELFF | TGTGCCAGCAGTCCCATAGACAGTGCGAACACCGGGGAGCTGTTTTTT | . | TRBJ2-2 | TRBV6-2/TRBV6-3 | .